This T cell receptor (beta chain) stems from a study of STAT5B mutations in CD4+ large granular lymphocyte leukemia. This CDR3 spans 15 amino acids. Germline V gene lookup returns CDR1 SGHRS and CDR2 YFSETQ. The V and J ends lost 0 bases and 0 bases respectively, with 10 bases between them. This clone was counted only a few times. TCRdb's table, derived via immunoSEQ multiplex PCR, lists solely in-frame clones and lacks some. The sample includes around 38,000 clones, 87% of them seen just once. Controls came from buffy coats of healthy blood donors. The sequenced sample consisted of CD4+ T cells from blood buffy coats. The clonotype was recovered from a human donor in good health. This chain uses TRBV5-1 with TRBJ2-7; the D is unclear. CDR3: CASSLAIDPSYEQYF. The CDR3 DNA reads TGCGCCAGCAGCTTGGCGATAGATCCCTCCTACGAGCAGTACTTC.